This paragraph reports one TCR beta chain. The antigen remains undetermined. Sorting based on CD45RO/CCR7/CD25/CD127/CD95/CD27 separated CD4+ naive, central memory, regulatory and stem cell-like memory cells. These data originate in a study of beta chain features in type 1 diabetes. At the level of the study: Similarity in age, gender and cell yields was seen between patients and healthy donors.

Germline assignment: CDR1 SQVTM and CDR2 ANQGSEA. The V segment lost 8 bases and the J segment 4 bases; nucleotides outside the gene matches: 13. CDR3 size: 15 residues. Regarding the study as a whole: Naive, central memory and Treg TCRB repertoires seemed to resemble each other more closely in patients than they did in healthy donors.

The study reverse transcribed the entire isolated RNA, so it sequenced expressed TCRB transcripts. Produced via immunoSEQ multiplex PCR; TCRdb's table is partial and in-frame only. The table shows 150,000 to 200,000 clones, with about 13% occurring only once. The chain carries TRBV29-1 and TRBJ2-3; 9 positions agree with TRBD2. The TCR was taken from a young woman in good health. The sample was central memory CD4+ T cells from blood. CDR3 residues: CSPKRVAGVADTQYF. The CDR3 DNA reads TGCAGCCCAAAGCGGGTAGCGGGAGTTGCAGATACGCAGTATTTT.